These T cell receptor beta chains were read from a single sample in a study of long-term antiretroviral therapy in people with HIV. The data were produced by immunoSEQ multiplex PCR, yet TCRdb's version contains in-frame clones alone and is incomplete. The repertoire holds fewer than 45,000 clones, with less than 85% as singletons. Material: unsorted PBMCs, obtained 3.4 years after starting antiretroviral therapy. These receptors all come from a man under 40 with HIV. Both conserved end residues are part of each CDR3. D genes are given only for firm matches. The listing skips clone size in some rows; elsewhere it reads once, few, many or a size class.

D,J,V,size,CDR3,DNA
TRBD1,TRBJ2-7,TRBV7-7,NA,CARRRTGVSYEQYF,TGTGCCAGACGACGGACAGGGGTATCCTACGAGCAGTACTTC
NA,TRBJ1-4,TRBV6-5,few,CARWNEKLFF,TGTGCCAGATGGAACGAAAAACTGTTTTTT
NA,TRBJ1-2,TRBV13,NA,CASSRGNYGYTF,TGTGCCAGCAGCCGGGGTAACTATGGCTACACCTTC
NA,TRBJ2-7,TRBV5-1,NA,CASSLGRSVVGYEQYF,TGCGCCAGCAGCTTGGGACGTTCAGTTGTCGGCTACGAGCAGTACTTC
NA,TRBJ2-7,TRBV6-5,NA,CASSYSGTLSSYEQYF,TGTGCCAGCAGTTACTCCGGGACACTGAGCTCCTACGAGCAGTACTTC
NA,TRBJ1-2,TRBV30,NA,CAWSGLQVGYTF,TGTGCCTGGAGCGGACTCCAGGTCGGCTACACCTTC
NA,TRBJ2-3,TRBV19,NA,CASSGSSTDTQYF,TGTGCCAGTAGCGGGAGTAGTACAGATACGCAGTATTTT
NA,TRBJ2-1,TRBV4-1,few,CASNRNSHASRQFF,TGCGCCAGCAACCGAAACTCTCACGCGTCGAGGCAGTTCTTC
TRBD2,TRBJ2-7,TRBV28,NA,CASSNSGLAGENYEQYF,TGTGCCAGCAGTAACTCGGGACTAGCGGGAGAAAACTACGAGCAGTACTTC
NA,TRBJ1-5,TRBV5-6,NA,CASSLGQVKPQHF,TGTGCCAGCAGCTTGGGGCAGGTGAAGCCCCAGCATTTT
TRBD2,TRBJ2-5,TRBV11-3,NA,CASSSEVREGEETQYF,TGTGCCAGCAGCTCAGAGGTCAGGGAGGGCGAGGAGACCCAGTACTTC
TRBD1,TRBJ2-2,TRBV19,NA,CASTLGTGYTGELFF,TGTGCCAGTACTTTGGGGACAGGATACACCGGGGAGCTGTTTTTT
NA,TRBJ2-7,TRBV5-6,NA,CASTFGAVSYEQYF,TGTGCCAGCACCTTCGGGGCAGTGAGTTACGAGCAGTACTTC
TRBD2,TRBJ2-7,TRBV7-2,NA,CASSLASGGPLEQYF,TGTGCCAGCAGCTTAGCCTCGGGAGGGCCCCTCGAGCAGTACTTC
TRBD1,TRBJ1-4,TRBV18,NA,CASSQDRVKEKLFF,TGTGCCAGCTCACAGGACAGGGTGAAAGAAAAACTGTTTTTT
NA,TRBJ2-7,TRBV5-6,once,CASSLNSRVSGSYEQYF,TGTGCCAGCAGCTTAAACAGTCGGGTTTCGGGGTCCTACGAGCAGTACTTC
TRBD1,TRBJ1-2,TRBV9,few,CASSVAQETGTSYGYTF,TGTGCCAGCAGCGTAGCTCAGGAGACAGGGACCTCCTATGGCTACACCTTC
TRBD1,TRBJ1-1,TRBV5-1,NA,CASSPGQGVVDTEAFF,TGCGCCAGCAGCCCCGGACAGGGGGTAGTCGACACTGAAGCTTTCTTT
NA,TRBJ2-5,TRBV18,NA,CASSPTRQETQYF,TGTGCCAGCTCACCCACAAGGCAGGAGACCCAGTACTTC
NA,TRBJ2-7,TRBV28,NA,CASSLPLATYEQYF,TGTGCCAGCAGTTTGCCCTTAGCGACCTACGAGCAGTACTTC
NA,TRBJ2-7,TRBV10-3,few,CAISEKGYYEQYF,TGTGCCATCAGTGAGAAGGGATACTACGAGCAGTACTTC
NA,TRBJ2-7,TRBV5-1,NA,CASSLGSAGRTSYEQYF,TGCGCCAGCAGCTTGGGATCGGCGGGGCGTACCTCCTACGAGCAGTACTTC
NA,TRBJ2-7,TRBV7-8,NA,CASSLHIYYEQYF,TGTGCCAGCAGCTTACACATCTACTACGAGCAGTACTTC
NA,TRBJ1-1,TRBV5-1,once,CASSLGTKSPEAFF,TGCGCCAGCAGCCTCGGGACCAAATCTCCTGAAGCTTTCTTT
TRBD1,TRBJ2-2,TRBV11-3,NA,CASSSRGSRELFF,TGTGCCAGCAGCTCCAGGGGGTCCCGGGAGCTGTTTTTT
TRBD2,TRBJ2-2,TRBV4-1,NA,CASSQDRASGRRNGELFF,TGCGCCAGCAGCCAAGATCGTGCCAGCGGGAGGCGTAACGGGGAGCTGTTTTTT
NA,TRBJ1-3,TRBV6-5,NA,CASSYVQGGNTIYF,TGTGCCAGCAGTTACGTCCAGGGTGGAAACACCATATATTTT
TRBD2,TRBJ2-2,TRBV28,NA,CASSSGLANTGELFF,TGTGCCAGCAGTTCGGGACTAGCGAACACCGGGGAGCTGTTTTTT
NA,TRBJ2-4,TRBV15,NA,CATGAVAKNIQYF,TGTGCCACCGGGGCCGTAGCCAAAAACATTCAGTACTTC
TRBD1,TRBJ2-1,TRBV27,NA,CASGKQGAVEQFF,TGTGCCAGCGGAAAACAGGGGGCTGTTGAGCAGTTCTTC
NA,TRBJ2-7,TRBV7-8,NA,CASSLDFQGIYEQYF,TGTGCCAGCAGCTTAGATTTTCAGGGGATCTACGAGCAGTACTTC
TRBD2,TRBJ2-7,TRBV5-4,few,CASSSPSGMPYEQYF,TGTGCCAGCAGCTCCCCGAGCGGGATGCCCTACGAGCAGTACTTC
TRBD1,TRBJ1-4,TRBV18,NA,CASSPGGGNEKLFF,TGTGCCAGCTCACCGGGAGGGGGCAATGAAAAACTGTTTTTT
NA,TRBJ1-2,TRBV28,NA,CASSHGGELSYGYTF,TGTGCCAGCAGCCACGGCGGGGAATTGAGCTATGGCTACACCTTC
NA,TRBJ2-7,TRBV20-1,NA,CSASGNYEQYF,TGCAGTGCCTCAGGAAACTACGAGCAGTACTTC
NA,TRBJ1-4,TRBV6-1,NA,CASSEAGLANEKLFF,TGTGCCAGCAGTGAAGCGGGGCTAGCTAATGAAAAACTGTTTTTT
TRBD1,TRBJ1-2,TRBV27,NA,CASSWSGTGALGYTF,TGTGCCAGCAGTTGGTCCGGGACAGGGGCGCTCGGCTACACCTTC
NA,TRBJ1-2,TRBV29-1,NA,CSVGRAQGLSGYTF,TGCAGCGTGGGCAGGGCGCAGGGACTATCTGGCTACACCTTC
NA,TRBJ2-3,TRBV27,NA,CASSSYGSTDTQYF,TGTGCCAGCAGTTCTTACGGGAGCACAGATACGCAGTATTTT
NA,TRBJ2-2,TRBV27,NA,CASSVIVSGELFF,TGTGCCAGCAGTGTAATAGTTTCCGGGGAGCTGTTTTTT
TRBD1,TRBJ1-5,TRBV7-9,NA,CASSETGWDQPQHF,TGTGCCAGCAGCGAGACAGGGTGGGATCAGCCCCAGCATTTT
NA,TRBJ1-5,TRBV7-9,few,CASSLAGSQPQHF,TGTGCCAGCAGCTTAGCGGGGAGTCAGCCCCAGCATTTT
NA,TRBJ2-3,TRBV6-4,NA,CASSLGHSTDTQYF,TGTGCCAGCAGTTTAGGACACAGCACAGATACGCAGTATTTT
NA,TRBJ1-5,TRBV6-5,once,CASNLQGGDQPQHF,TGTGCCAGCAACCTACAGGGCGGCGATCAGCCCCAGCATTTT
NA,TRBJ2-1,TRBV7-2,NA,CASSLARGSYNEQFF,TGTGCCAGCAGCTTAGCGCGGGGATCCTACAATGAGCAGTTCTTC
NA,TRBJ2-3,TRBV25-1,NA,CASSESGGTDTQYF,TGTGCCAGCAGTGAATCGGGGGGCACAGATACGCAGTATTTT
TRBD1,TRBJ2-7,TRBV9,NA,CASSPGQGEWYEQYF,TGTGCCAGCAGCCCGGGACAGGGGGAATGGTACGAGCAGTACTTC
TRBD2,TRBJ2-1,TRBV5-1,NA,CASSEQFSGSYNEQFF,TGCGCCAGCAGCGAACAGTTTAGCGGGAGTTACAATGAGCAGTTCTTC
TRBD1,TRBJ1-1,TRBV13,NA,CASSLGGTVNTEAFF,TGTGCCAGCAGCTTAGGGGGGACAGTGAACACTGAAGCTTTCTTT